The table lists the clone carrying this T cell receptor (beta chain) with a few counts. This sample stems from a study of blood T cell repertoires in COVID-19. Study summary: COVID-19 samples, acute and convalescent, were from the United States, Italy and Spain.

Authors' analysis steps: Amplifying reference gene primers gave estimates of nucleated cell counts. TCRdb's table, derived via immunoSEQ multiplex PCR, lists solely in-frame clones and lacks some. For V, J and clone size, that table is used; D and trimming come from the DNA. The sample holds approximately 24,000 clones, more than 85% seen once. Germline CDR1 MNHNS, CDR2 SASEGT. V was cut by 0 bases and J by 3 bases, with 15 bases left in between. The length of the CDR3 is 17 residues. This chain uses TRBV6-1 with TRBJ1-3; D is unclear. The sequenced sample consisted of peripheral blood. The TCR comes from a human donor in a cohort sampled during active COVID-19. CDR3 DNA: TGTGCCAGCAGTGAAGCCCTGGGCCCCTTATTTGGAAACACCATATATTTT. It specifies CASSEALGPLFGNTIYF.